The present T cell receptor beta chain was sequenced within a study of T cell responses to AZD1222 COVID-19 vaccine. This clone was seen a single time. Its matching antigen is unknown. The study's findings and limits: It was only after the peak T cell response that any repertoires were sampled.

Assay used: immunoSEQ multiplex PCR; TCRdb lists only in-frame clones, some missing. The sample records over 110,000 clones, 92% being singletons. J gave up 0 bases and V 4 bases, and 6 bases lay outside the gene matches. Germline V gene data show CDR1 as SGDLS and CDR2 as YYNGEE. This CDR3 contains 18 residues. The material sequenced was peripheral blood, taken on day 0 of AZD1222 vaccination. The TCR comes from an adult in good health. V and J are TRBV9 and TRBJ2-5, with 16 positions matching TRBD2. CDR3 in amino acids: CASSPGTSGRGYQETQYF. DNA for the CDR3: TGTGCCAGCAGCCCGGGGACTAGCGGGAGGGGGTACCAAGAGACCCAGTACTTC.